One sample yielded the 2 T cell receptor beta chains listed below, sequenced in a study of blood T cells in healthy people across ages. Combining a sample-barcoded 5' primer with a J-beta primer mix, a second PCR ran for roughly 6 to 12 cycles. TCRdb processed the 5' RACE reads anew with MiXCR; each CDR3 protein has one entry. The table lists about 730,000 distinct CDR3 sequences, roughly two fifths of them singletons. Sequencing was carried out using blood. The receptors here all came from a woman in her fifties or sixties in good health.

The gene calls are TRBV20-1 and TRBJ2-5; D is perhaps TRBD1 or TRBD2 (5 bases each). Germline V gene sequence: CDR1 DFQATT, CDR2 SNEGSKA (reference sequence). The V gene lost 7 bases and the J gene lost 0 bases, with 15 bases spanning the gap. This CDR3 spans 14 amino acids. The DNA of the CDR3 is TGCAGTGGACCCCCCGGGACGTACCAAGAGACCCAGTACTTC. This sequence encodes CSGPPGTYQETQYF.

V usage is TRBV5-1 and J usage is TRBJ2-5; 9 nucleotides line up with TRBD1. CDR1 is SGHRS, CDR2 YFSETQ, per germline. The CDR3 extends over 15 amino acids. The trim removed 4 bases at V and 7 bases at J, leaving 11 bases unmatched. CDR3 bases: TGCGCCAGCAGCCCGGGACAGGGAGATGCAGGGACCCAGTACTTC. Translated: CASSPGQGDAGTQYF.